The rows below give T cell receptor beta chains drawn from one sample of a study of post-analysis software for immune sequencing data. Using its own MiXCR run on the PCR reads, TCRdb lists one record per CDR3 protein. The sample has a few hundred thousand distinct CDR3 sequences; under 40% are singletons. Sequencing was done on a sample of blood. The receptor set was obtained from a girl aged 2 to 17 with multiple sclerosis. CDR3s leave out the opening cysteine and the closing phenylalanine or tryptophan. The order of the fields is clone size, J gene, V gene, CDR3 protein. Not every row has a clone size; where given, it reads once, few, many or a size class.

clone_size: .; j_call: TRBJ2-7; v_call: TRBV7-9; cdr3_aa: ASSARGAGTGSSEQY
clone_size: many; j_call: TRBJ2-5; v_call: TRBV15; cdr3_aa: ATSGGIQETQY
clone_size: .; j_call: TRBJ1-1; v_call: TRBV10-1; cdr3_aa: ASSGRETAEAF
clone_size: once; j_call: TRBJ1-2; v_call: TRBV20-1; cdr3_aa: SASDPRQGAYNYGYT
clone_size: .; j_call: TRBJ2-6; v_call: TRBV28; cdr3_aa: ASSPSGQGKSGANVLT
clone_size: .; j_call: TRBJ1-6; v_call: TRBV7-9; cdr3_aa: ASSSRTGQSSYNSPLH
clone_size: few; j_call: TRBJ2-3; v_call: TRBV7-3; cdr3_aa: ASSLRGGSTDTQY
clone_size: few; j_call: TRBJ1-2; v_call: TRBV12-3/TRBV12-4; cdr3_aa: ASSFEGFGYT
clone_size: few; j_call: TRBJ2-5; v_call: TRBV20-1; cdr3_aa: SAHQDGRIQETQY
clone_size: .; j_call: TRBJ1-2; v_call: TRBV5-1; cdr3_aa: ASSLGDWTEGYGYT
clone_size: .; j_call: TRBJ1-1; v_call: TRBV12-3/TRBV12-4; cdr3_aa: ASSNRQMNTEAF
clone_size: few; j_call: TRBJ1-1; v_call: TRBV4-1; cdr3_aa: ASSPPWGDKNTEAF
clone_size: .; j_call: TRBJ2-7; v_call: TRBV6-1; cdr3_aa: ATGNGGYEQY
clone_size: .; j_call: TRBJ2-6; v_call: TRBV3-1; cdr3_aa: ASSQGRLRASSGANVLT
clone_size: few; j_call: TRBJ2-1; v_call: TRBV28; cdr3_aa: ASSAPFNEQF
clone_size: few; j_call: TRBJ1-1; v_call: TRBV2; cdr3_aa: ATHSTWTSTEAF
clone_size: .; j_call: TRBJ2-7; v_call: TRBV5-1; cdr3_aa: ASSSRTARAGEQY
clone_size: few; j_call: .; v_call: TRBV5-1; cdr3_aa: ASSPPGGRAYEQY
clone_size: few; j_call: TRBJ2-7; v_call: TRBV12-3/TRBV12-4; cdr3_aa: ASSLAGQGPYEQY
clone_size: .; j_call: TRBJ2-3; v_call: TRBV29-1; cdr3_aa: SVTPRGKSTDTQY
clone_size: .; j_call: TRBJ1-3; v_call: TRBV5-1; cdr3_aa: TSSSGVPLSGNTIY
clone_size: few; j_call: TRBJ2-3; v_call: TRBV5-4; cdr3_aa: ASSLYSGDTQY
clone_size: few; j_call: TRBJ1-2; v_call: TRBV28; cdr3_aa: ASSSPSGWDDYGYT
clone_size: .; j_call: .; v_call: TRBV29-1; cdr3_aa: SIVTRGETQY
clone_size: few; j_call: TRBJ2-1; v_call: TRBV27; cdr3_aa: ASSQRGGFSNEQF
clone_size: many; j_call: TRBJ1-1; v_call: TRBV5-5; cdr3_aa: ASSLAVGTGIEAF
clone_size: few; j_call: TRBJ2-7; v_call: TRBV29-1; cdr3_aa: SVELSNSYEQY
clone_size: few; j_call: TRBJ2-7; v_call: TRBV4-1; cdr3_aa: ASSQEMRLADYEQY
clone_size: few; j_call: TRBJ2-2; v_call: TRBV5-1; cdr3_aa: ASSLETGATGELF
clone_size: .; j_call: .; v_call: TRBV5-1; cdr3_aa: ASHPSGQGSHEQY
clone_size: once; j_call: TRBJ2-5; v_call: TRBV6-2/TRBV6-3; cdr3_aa: ASSHLAGGLDNEQY
clone_size: .; j_call: TRBJ1-1; v_call: TRBV9; cdr3_aa: ASSVVAGLNTEAF
clone_size: .; j_call: TRBJ1-5; v_call: TRBV5-5; cdr3_aa: ASSLGGEGPQH
clone_size: .; j_call: TRBJ1-1; v_call: TRBV9; cdr3_aa: ASSPRELGTEAF
clone_size: .; j_call: TRBJ1-6; v_call: TRBV11-2; cdr3_aa: ASSLVGQRYNSPLH
clone_size: .; j_call: TRBJ2-3; v_call: TRBV10-3; cdr3_aa: AISTQGWTDTQY
clone_size: few; j_call: TRBJ1-5; v_call: TRBV7-8; cdr3_aa: ASRPYGGQGSNQPQH
clone_size: .; j_call: TRBJ2-1; v_call: TRBV10-3; cdr3_aa: AIRDVGSSWGEQF
clone_size: .; j_call: TRBJ2-5; v_call: TRBV28; cdr3_aa: ASTPGTPRQETQY
clone_size: few; j_call: TRBJ1-2; v_call: TRBV5-1; cdr3_aa: ASSRGVITNYGYT
clone_size: .; j_call: .; v_call: TRBV5-6; cdr3_aa: ASSWARGGETQY
clone_size: .; j_call: TRBJ1-1; v_call: TRBV3-1; cdr3_aa: ASSQDLRVEAF
clone_size: few; j_call: TRBJ2-3; v_call: TRBV15; cdr3_aa: ATSREGETSGSTDTQY
clone_size: few; j_call: TRBJ2-5; v_call: TRBV29-1; cdr3_aa: SPVAGPETQY
clone_size: few; j_call: TRBJ1-5; v_call: TRBV28; cdr3_aa: ASSFTREVQPQH
clone_size: .; j_call: TRBJ2-3; v_call: TRBV2; cdr3_aa: ASGDEEGRDTQY
clone_size: few; j_call: TRBJ2-7; v_call: TRBV29-1; cdr3_aa: SGGTGNHYEQY
clone_size: .; j_call: TRBJ2-3; v_call: TRBV6-2/TRBV6-3; cdr3_aa: ASTEAGTGGADTQY
clone_size: .; j_call: TRBJ1-1; v_call: TRBV12-3/TRBV12-4; cdr3_aa: ASSWGAEAF
clone_size: .; j_call: TRBJ2-5; v_call: TRBV5-1; cdr3_aa: ASRTGTDRETQY
clone_size: .; j_call: TRBJ2-4; v_call: TRBV29-1; cdr3_aa: SVEYRGNIQY
clone_size: .; j_call: TRBJ2-5; v_call: TRBV20-1; cdr3_aa: SASGIEAQY